Shown below are 23 T cell receptor beta chains from a single sample sequenced in a study of metastatic and nonmetastatic thyroid tumors. Among the patients, none had received any treatment before thyroid surgery. TCRdb re-processed the PCR reads through MiXCR. The sample has tens of thousands of clones; about a sixth are singletons. Sequences were obtained from blood. The receptors stem from a male donor with papillary thyroid cancer or a benign thyroid nodule (not recorded which). Some clones in this sample may be carry-over from other donors' samples.

Notes on this clone: This sample includes further DNA sequences coding for the same CDR3. The chain employs TRBV11-2 and TRBJ2-5, with TRBD2 matching over 9 bases. Germline values: CDR1 SGHAT, CDR2 FQNNGV. The CDR3 contains 19 residues. The V segment lost 0 bases and the J segment 5 bases; nucleotides outside the gene matches: 16. CDR3 sequence (DNA): TGTGCCAGCAGCTTAGATGAGCTGGGTAGCGGGAGACCGGGGGAGACCCAGTACTTC. The encoded protein is CASSLDELGSGRPGETQYF.

This clone was observed a handful of times. This chain joins TRBV10-3 and TRBJ2-1; 7 bases are shared with TRBD2. CDR3 size: 18 residues. V trimming: 2 bases; J trimming: 8 bases; junction bases outside the gene matches: 18. Germline V gene data show CDR1 as ENHRY and CDR2 as SYGVKD. The DNA of the CDR3 is TGTGCCATCAGTGAGCCCAAGGGAGCGGGATGGCGGGCGGATGAGCAGTTCTTC. It codes for CAISEPKGAGWRADEQFF.

Comments on this clone: One junction end disagrees with the germline gene, perhaps due to a read error. DNA of the CDR3: TGTGCCAGCAGCCCGGGGACAGGGAGGGGAACTGAATCTTTCTTT. Protein product: CASSPGTGRGTESFF. V is TRBV7-6 and J is TRBJ1-1; 9 nucleotides agree with TRBD1. The CDR3 sequence is 15 residues long. The germline gives CDR1 SGHVS, CDR2 FNYEAQ.

This clone was seen repeatedly, ten times or more. The V call is TRBV3-1, the J call TRBJ2-2, with unresolved D. CDR3 size: 15 residues. Germline V lookup: CDR1 LGHDT, CDR2 YNNKEL (reference sequence). V shed 4 bases and J shed 5 bases, with 14 bases lying between them. The CDR3 sequence is CASSPGSYQTGELFF. The CDR3 nucleotides read TGTGCCAGCAGCCCTGGGTCCTATCAAACCGGGGAGCTGTTTTTT.

This clone has ten or more counts. This chain connects TRBV4-1 to TRBJ1-5; 8 bases fit TRBD1. With 2 bases clipped from V and 0 bases from J, the junction kept 12 bases outside the gene matches. Germline values: CDR1 MGHRA, CDR2 YSYEKL. CDR3 length equals 19 residues. The CDR3 loop is CASSQFTSQGADSNQPQHF. The DNA for the CDR3 is TGCGCCAGCAGCCAATTCACGTCGCAGGGGGCGGATAGCAATCAGCCCCAGCATTTT.

This clone was seen many times. The chain recombines TRBV12-5 with TRBJ2-3, with D unclear. CDR1 is LGHNT, CDR2 FRNRAP, per germline. The CDR3 loop spans 12 amino acids. The V end was cut by 1 base, the J end by 4 bases, with 3 bases between. The CDR3 protein is CASGLGPDTQYF. For the CDR3, the DNA is TGTGCTAGTGGTTTGGGGCCAGATACGCAGTATTTT.

V usage is TRBV6-1 and J usage is TRBJ2-7, with D possibly being TRBD1 (6 bases). The CDR3 covers 13 residues. Trimming pared 6 bases from V and 4 bases from J, leaving 13 bases between. Germline V gene sequence: CDR1 MNHNS, CDR2 SASEGT. CDR3 amino acids: CASSRDIEYEQYF. The DNA of the CDR3 is TGTGCCAGCAGCCGGGACATCGAGTACGAGCAGTACTTC.

Ten or more counts support this clone. This CDR3 reads CASSLAVSSYEQYF. The CDR3 nucleotides read TGTGCCAGCAGCTTGGCGGTTAGCTCCTACGAGCAGTACTTC. The rearrangement joins TRBV5-6 to TRBJ2-7, with D hard to call. Trimming took off 0 bases at V and 0 bases at J, with 7 bases between the two ends. Germline V gives CDR1 SGHDT, CDR2 YYEEEE. The CDR3 is 14 residues long.

This clone was found many times. The V call is TRBV20-1, the J call TRBJ2-5, with TRBD1 matching over 8 bases. This CDR3 spans 15 amino acids. Germline V gives CDR1 DFQATT, CDR2 SNEGSKA (reference sequence). With 5 bases clipped from V and 5 bases from J, the junction kept 13 bases outside the gene matches. The CDR3 reads CSAHAVDRASETQYF. CDR3 in DNA: TGCAGTGCTCACGCCGTGGACAGGGCTAGCGAGACCCAGTACTTC.

Comments on this clone: Since a much larger clone is just one base distant, this may be a read error. Within the sample, other DNA sequences also encode this same CDR3. The J gene is TRBJ2-7, the V gene TRBV9; D not resolved. From germline, CDR1 is SGDLS and CDR2 YYNGEE. CDR3 length equals 14 residues. V dropped 4 bases and J dropped 3 bases, with 14 bases sitting between them. The CDR3 sequence is CASSSGGAGYEQYF. The CDR3 DNA reads TGTGCCAGCAGCTCCGGCGGTGCAGGCTACGAGCAGTACTTC.

Many counts were recorded for this clone. The rearrangement uses TRBV4-1 and TRBJ1-5; 8 nucleotides match TRBD1. J lost 0 bases, V lost 0 bases, and 4 bases had no gene match. From germline, CDR1 is MGHRA and CDR2 YSYEKL. This CDR3 spans 17 amino acids. CDR3 region: CASSQDPGQVSNQPQHF. The CDR3 DNA reads as TGCGCCAGCAGCCAAGATCCGGGACAGGTTAGCAATCAGCCCCAGCATTTT.

This clone was recorded at least ten times. The CDR3 bases are TGTGCCAGTAGTATATTCCCTGACAGGGGAGGCACCGGGGAGCTGTTTTTT. Its translation: CASSIFPDRGGTGELFF. This chain joins TRBV19 and TRBJ2-2, with 8 bases matching TRBD1. After removal of 2 bases from V and 4 bases from J, the junction contained 9 bases not matched to a gene. Per germline, CDR1 LNHDA and CDR2 SQIVND (reference sequence). CDR3 length: 17 residues.

This clone was detected ten times or more. Additional DNA sequences in this sample encode the identical CDR3. The V call is TRBV9, the J call TRBJ2-7; 8 nucleotides line up with TRBD1. Germline V lookup: CDR1 SGDLS, CDR2 YYNGEE. V lost 3 bases, J lost 7 bases, and 12 bases stayed unmatched. The CDR3 is 15 amino acids. Here the CDR3 DNA reads TGTGCCAGCAGCGCCCCAGGGGGCTTCCCCGTTGAGCAGTACTTC. Translation: CASSAPGGFPVEQYF.

Only a few counts were recorded for this clone. This chain connects TRBV6-1 to TRBJ1-6; D is perhaps TRBD1 (5 bases). From germline, CDR1 is MNHNS and CDR2 SASEGT. This CDR3 contains 14 residues. Trimming removed 7 bases at V and 6 bases at J, with 13 bases between. This CDR3 reads CASTPRGGNSPLHF. CDR3 coding DNA: TGTGCCAGCACCCCGAGGGGAGGTAATTCACCCCTCCACTTT.

Sample share makes this clone medium-sized. The rearrangement joins TRBV7-8 to TRBJ2-1; 10 bases are a match to TRBD2. The CDR3 is 15 residues long. Germline loops: CDR1 SGHVS, CDR2 FQNEAQ. V was pared by 5 bases and J by 1 base, with 2 bases of the junction left unmatched. The CDR3 DNA reads TGTGCCAGCAGCAAGACTAGCGGGTCCTACAATGAGCAGTTCTTC. Translating gives CASSKTSGSYNEQFF.

The sample holds many counts of this clone. V usage is TRBV11-2 and J usage is TRBJ1-1; perhaps TRBD1 as D (6 bases). V shed 1 base and J shed 1 base, with 13 bases lying between them. The CDR3 spans 16 residues. The germline V gene has CDR1 SGHAT and CDR2 FQNNGV. Here the CDR3 DNA reads TGTGCCAGCAGCTTAGGCGGGGGGCGGAGGAACACTGAAGCTTTCTTT. Encoded protein: CASSLGGGRRNTEAFF.

Concerning this clone: Distinct nucleotide sequences in the sample also encode this CDR3. The rearrangement uses TRBV4-1 and TRBJ2-7; D may be TRBD1 or TRBD2 (5 bases each). The CDR3 runs to 16 residues. Trimming left V 3 bases short and J 0 bases short, with 15 bases between. The germline V gene encodes CDR1 MGHRA and CDR2 YSYEKL. CDR3 amino acids: CASSQGWGGGSYEQYF. Here the CDR3 DNA reads TGCGCCAGCAGCCAGGGGTGGGGCGGAGGCTCCTACGAGCAGTACTTC.

This clone was counted at least ten times. The chain combines TRBV20-1 with TRBJ2-7; D gene unclear. The CDR3 spans 12 residues. V lost 0 bases, J lost 5 bases, and 8 bases lay in between. Germline assignment: CDR1 DFQATT and CDR2 SNEGSKA (reference sequence). CDR3: CSARERANEQYF. The CDR3 nucleotides are TGCAGTGCTAGAGAGAGAGCTAACGAGCAGTACTTC.

The rearrangement links TRBV11-1 to TRBJ1-5, with 10 nucleotides matching TRBD1. The germline V gene has CDR1 SGHAT and CDR2 FQDESV (reference sequence). This CDR3 has 17 amino acids. J gave up 4 bases and V 5 bases, and 11 bases lay outside the gene matches. The CDR3 nucleotides read TGTGCCAGCAGCCGTGGACAGGGGGTTTTGTGGAATCAGCCCCAGCATTTT. As protein: CASSRGQGVLWNQPQHF. Full variable domain (rest looked up from reference TRBV11-1 and TRBJ1-5): EAEVAQSPRYKITEKSQAVAFWCDPISGHATLYWYRQILGQGPELLVQFQDESVVDDSQLPKDRFSAERLKGVDSTLKIQPAELGDSAMYLCASSRGQGVLWNQPQHFGDGTRLSIL.

As concerns this clone: It may be a read error: a sequence one base away is much more abundant. The V call is TRBV10-2, the J call TRBJ2-3; TRBD2 agrees at 8 bases. Per the germline V gene, CDR1 is WSHSY and CDR2 is SAAADI. The CDR3 runs 15 residues. Losses at the gene ends were 6 bases for V and 4 bases for J; bases not matched to a gene: 9. The CDR3 region has the DNA TGCGCCAGCAGGACTGTGACTAGCGAGGCAGATACGCAGTATTTT. Translated, it gives CASRTVTSEADTQYF.

This clone has a count of ten or more. The CDR3 is CASSRQGIDGYTF. CDR3 in DNA: TGTGCCAGCAGTCGACAGGGTATCGATGGCTACACCTTC. The V and J genes are TRBV6-1 and TRBJ1-2; 7 nucleotides line up with TRBD1. Unmatched junction bases numbered 6, after V lost 5 bases and J lost 6 bases. From germline, CDR1 is MNHNS and CDR2 SASEGT. The CDR3 covers 13 residues.

This clone was detected many times. This CDR3 reads CASKEQGVSGTGELFF. CDR3 DNA: TGCGCCAGCAAGGAACAGGGGGTCTCGGGCACCGGGGAGCTGTTTTTT. The rearrangement joins TRBV5-1 to TRBJ2-2, with 8 bases matching TRBD1. The V and J ends lost 6 bases and 4 bases, in that order; junction bases with no gene match: 11. The germline V gene has CDR1 SGHRS and CDR2 YFSETQ. The CDR3 length is 16 residues.

This clone appeared many times. This rearrangement joins TRBV19 to TRBJ2-3, with 9 bases matching TRBD1. After removal of 5 bases from V and 6 bases from J, the junction contained 12 bases not matched to a gene. Germline V gene data show CDR1 as LNHDA and CDR2 as SQIVND (reference sequence). The CDR3 loop spans 16 amino acids. In nucleotides, the CDR3 is TGTGCCAGTAGTCCAGGGACAGGGTTTATTCCGGATACGCAGTATTTT. The encoded protein is CASSPGTGFIPDTQYF.